These 8 T cell receptor beta chains came from one sample sequenced in a study of T cell repertoires in cytomegalovirus infection. MiXCR, run by TCRdb on the reads, gives a single entry per CDR3 protein. The table records 740,000 or so distinct CDR3 sequences, 35% of them present only once. Sequenced: PBMCs. All receptors come from a human donor in good health (CMV status not recorded). Some clones in this sample may be carry-over from other donors' samples.

This clonotype has a count of ten or more. V and J are TRBV5-1 and TRBJ2-7; 9 nucleotides match TRBD1. The CDR3 loop spans 16 amino acids. After removal of 2 bases from V and 1 base from J, the junction contained 7 bases not matched to a gene. CDR1 is SGHRS and CDR2 is YFSETQ in the germline V gene. The CDR3 DNA sequence: TGCGCCAGCAGCTTTGAGGGACAGGGAAGGTCCTACGAGCAGTACTTC. It is translated as CASSFEGQGRSYEQYF.

This rearrangement joins TRBV6-2 or TRBV6-3 to TRBJ1-1; 8 nucleotides line up with TRBD1. The CDR3 consists of 15 residues. Per the germline V gene, CDR1 is MNHEY and CDR2 is SVGEGT. With 4 bases clipped from V and 3 bases from J, the junction kept 7 bases outside the gene matches. The CDR3 loop reads CASSSQGQGYTEAFF. The CDR3 DNA reads TGTGCCAGCAGTTCCCAAGGACAGGGATACACTGAAGCTTTCTTT.

The V gene is TRBV20-1, the J gene TRBJ1-4; no clear D. The V gene lost 5 bases and the J gene lost 0 bases, with 10 bases spanning the gap. This CDR3 region has 14 residues. Per the germline V gene, CDR1 is DFQATT and CDR2 is SNEGSKA (reference sequence). In nucleotides, the CDR3 is TGCAGTGCTTTAGACCCCCCAACTAATGAAAAACTGTTTTTT. Translating it yields CSALDPPTNEKLFF.

As concerns this clonotype: This is likely a read error, given that the CDR3 carries no conserved phenylalanine or tryptophan at its end. The chain links TRBV19 to TRBJ2-7; 7 bases are a match to TRBD2. The V gene end was trimmed by 3 bases and the J gene end by 2 bases; junction bases not matched to a gene: 1. This CDR3 has 13 residues. Germline V lookup: CDR1 LNHDA, CDR2 SQIVND (reference sequence). CDR3: CASSMAGAYEQYL. CDR3 DNA sequence: TGTGCCAGTAGTATGGCGGGAGCCTACGAGCAGTACTTA.

This clonotype was counted at least ten times. At one end, the junction sequence differs from germline, possibly due to a read error. The chain combines TRBV7-7 with TRBJ2-2, with 8 bases fitting TRBD1. The CDR3 loop spans 15 amino acids. The germline V gene has CDR1 SSHAT and CDR2 FNYEAQ (reference sequence). The CDR3 DNA follows: TGTGCTAGCAGCTTAGCCAGGACAGGGAGCGGGGAGCTGTTTTTT. This codes for CASSLARTGSGELFF.

This clonotype has ten or more counts. The V call is TRBV7-8, the J call TRBJ2-2; TRBD1 agrees at 7 bases. The V gene's germline CDR1 is SGHVS and CDR2 FQNEAQ. The ends lost 5 bases at V and 7 bases at J; junction bases unmatched: 10. The CDR3 runs to 15 residues. The CDR3 DNA reads as TGTGCCAGCAGCATCCTTGACAGGGCAGGCGGGGAGCTGTTTTTT. This encodes CASSILDRAGGELFF.

About this clonotype: It may be a read error: a sequence one base away is much more abundant. Without the conserved terminal phenylalanine or tryptophan, this CDR3 likely stems from a read error. The chain recombines TRBV28 with TRBJ1-2; 9 bases agree with TRBD1. J was trimmed by 7 bases and V by 6 bases; bases with no gene match: 6. The CDR3 is made up of 13 amino acids. Germline CDR1 is MDHEN and CDR2 is SYDVKM. The CDR3 DNA sequence: TGTGCCAGCAGCCGGGACAGGGTGGGTGGCTACACCTTA. Residues: CASSRDRVGGYTL.

The rearrangement joins TRBV6-5 to TRBJ1-5; unclear D gene. The V and J ends lost 4 bases and 2 bases respectively, with 15 bases between them. Per germline, CDR1 MNHEY and CDR2 SVGAGI. The CDR3 length is 16 residues. CDR3: CASSSLAGWGNQPQHF. The CDR3 nucleotides are TGTGCCAGCAGTTCCCTCGCTGGTTGGGGCAATCAGCCCCAGCATTTT.